The 30 T cell receptor beta chains in this list originate from one sample, sequenced in a study of blood T cells in healthy people across ages. Sample-barcoded 5' priming and a J-beta primer mix drove a second PCR of about 7 to 12 cycles. TCRdb called the 5' RACE reads again in MiXCR, with one record for every CDR3 protein. The sample has under 950,000 distinct CDR3 sequences; roughly 20% are singletons. Sequencing was carried out using blood. These receptors originate from a man aged 65 to 85 in good health.

The chain recombines TRBV2 with TRBJ1-2; perhaps TRBD1 as D (6 bases). The CDR3 runs to 14 residues. Trimming shortened V by 6 bases and J by 0 bases, and 11 bases separated the two germline ends. The V gene's germline CDR1 is SNHLY and CDR2 FYNNEI. The CDR3 bases are TGTGCCAGCAGCACGGCAGGGGCTAACTATGGCTACACCTTC. Its protein product is CASSTAGANYGYTF.

In its sample, this clonotype was seen a few times. This chain links TRBV29-1 with TRBJ1-4, with 10 nucleotides matching TRBD1. The V and J ends lost 5 bases and 8 bases, in that order; junction bases with no gene match: 8. Looked up from germline, CDR1 is SQVTM and CDR2 is ANQGSEA. The CDR3 consists of 14 residues. The CDR3 DNA is TGCAGCGTTTTAGGGACAGGGGAATACGAAAAACTGTTTTTT. Its protein is CSVLGTGEYEKLFF.

The chain uses TRBV6-6 and TRBJ1-1; D uncertain. This CDR3 contains 17 residues. V was shortened by 4 bases and J by 7 bases, with 25 bases between the two germline ends. CDR1 is MNHNY, CDR2 SVGAGI, per germline (reference sequence). The CDR3 here is CASSSLYRSGGNGEAFF. The CDR3 coding sequence is TGTGCCAGCAGTTCCCTCTACAGATCAGGTGGTAACGGTGAAGCTTTCTTT.

A few counts support this clonotype. V gene TRBV12-3 or TRBV12-4 combines with J gene TRBJ2-1, with D maybe TRBD2 (6 bases). Trimming took 6 bases from V and 5 from J, leaving 17 bases between them. The CDR3 runs to 15 residues. CDR3 DNA sequence: TGTGCCAGCAGACCACTGGGACTTCCTAACAATGAGCAGTTCTTC. This encodes CASRPLGLPNNEQFF.

The chain has TRBV29-1 and TRBJ1-1; weak D call: TRBD1 (5 bases). The germline V and J ends were trimmed by 3 bases and 3 bases, with 5 bases remaining between them. The CDR3 length is 11 residues. Germline CDR1 is SQVTM and CDR2 is ANQGSEA. CDR3 DNA: TGCAGCGTTGAGGGGGACACTGAAGCTTTCTTT. Its protein product is CSVEGDTEAFF.

This clonotype was seen once. The V gene is TRBV12-3 or TRBV12-4, the J gene TRBJ2-1; TRBD2 aligns across 7 bases. The CDR3 extends over 16 amino acids. V shed 5 bases, J shed 2 bases, and the junction held 9 bases outside the gene matches. CDR3 in DNA: TGTGCCAGCAGTACAGCCCCTAGCGGCGCCTACAATGAGCAGTTCTTC. Translated: CASSTAPSGAYNEQFF.

The chain has TRBV7-9 and TRBJ2-5; weak D call: TRBD1 (5 bases). CDR3 length: 14 amino acids. V gave up 5 bases and J gave up 5 bases, with 15 bases separating them. In germline, CDR1 is SEHNR, CDR2 FQNEAQ (reference sequence). This CDR3 reads CASSNSGSHETQYF. CDR3 nucleotide sequence: TGTGCCAGCAGCAACTCAGGGTCTCATGAGACCCAGTACTTC.

The table lists this clonotype with a count of one. The chain combines TRBV4-3 with TRBJ2-3, with a weak D call TRBD2 (5 bases). The CDR3 consists of 15 residues. Germline assignment: CDR1 LGHNA and CDR2 YSLEER. Trimming stripped 2 bases from V and 2 bases from J, with 11 bases between. The CDR3 loop is CASSQSFGLTDTQYF. For the CDR3, the DNA is TGCGCCAGCAGCCAATCTTTTGGACTCACAGATACGCAGTATTTT.

A few counts support this clonotype. This rearrangement joins TRBV5-1 to TRBJ2-5, with D maybe TRBD1 (6 bases). Between the trimmed V and J ends, which lost 4 bases and 4 bases, there was a span of 17 bases. This CDR3 region has 15 residues. In germline, CDR1 is SGHRS, CDR2 YFSETQ. The CDR3 sequence is CASSTRGGVGETQYF. DNA for the CDR3: TGCGCCAGCAGCACCAGGGGTGGGGTTGGAGAGACCCAGTACTTC.

The chain has TRBV5-1 and TRBJ1-2, with D uncertain. CDR1 SGHRS and CDR2 YFSETQ come from the germline V gene. The V end was cut by 4 bases, the J end by 8 bases, with 15 bases between. The CDR3 has 13 amino acids. The CDR3 bases are TGCGCCAGCAGCCCGAGCCCTAATGGGGGCTACACCTTC. It yields the protein CASSPSPNGGYTF.

This clonotype occurred a few times. The CDR3 region has the DNA TGTGCCAGCAGCTTAGCGGGGACGCAAAACTATGGCTACACCTTC. Translating it yields CASSLAGTQNYGYTF. This chain links TRBV11-3 with TRBJ1-2; D is perhaps TRBD1 (5 bases). Germline V lookup: CDR1 SGHNT, CDR2 YENEEA. The CDR3 has 15 residues. The V gene lost 1 base and the J gene lost 2 bases, with 11 bases spanning the gap.

This clonotype has more than one count but fewer than ten. A single base separates this from a much larger clone, so it may be a read error. The chain carries TRBV4-2 and TRBJ1-4; D perhaps matches TRBD1 (5 bases). The CDR3 consists of 16 residues. Trimming pared 2 bases from V and 5 bases from J, leaving 15 bases between. The germline V gene has CDR1 LGHNA and CDR2 YNFKEQ. The CDR3 DNA reads as TGTGCCAGCAGCCAACCCCCCGGGGCGGGAAATGAAAAACTGTTTTTT. It is translated as CASSQPPGAGNEKLFF.

V is TRBV2 and J is TRBJ2-3; 7 nucleotides match TRBD2. This CDR3 comprises 14 residues. Germline V gives CDR1 SNHLY, CDR2 FYNNEI. The ends lost 7 bases at V and 6 bases at J; junction bases unmatched: 10. The CDR3 DNA sequence: TGTGCCAGCACCGAGCCGGGGGGTAAGGATACGCAGTATTTT. Translating it yields CASTEPGGKDTQYF.

This clonotype was seen a handful of times. J is TRBJ2-6 and V is TRBV3-1, with D possibly TRBD1 on 5 matching bases. This CDR3 spans 16 amino acids. Trimming shortened V by 4 bases and J by 0 bases, and 10 bases separated the two germline ends. Germline V gives CDR1 LGHDT, CDR2 YNNKEL (reference sequence). This chain's CDR3 is CASSPPGFSGANVLTF. The CDR3 nucleotides read TGTGCCAGCAGCCCGCCAGGGTTCTCTGGGGCCAACGTCCTGACTTTC.

V usage is TRBV20-1 and J usage is TRBJ1-5; TRBD1 agrees at 9 bases. V lost 1 base and J lost 5; bases outside the gene matches: 18. The CDR3 is 19 residues long. CDR1 is DFQATT and CDR2 is SNEGSKA in the germline V gene (reference sequence). The CDR3 DNA reads as TGCAGTGCTAGAGGTTGGCGGGACAGGGAAAATAAGATATATCAGCCCCAGCATTTT. Its protein product is CSARGWRDRENKIYQPQHF.

The sample holds a few counts of this clonotype. This chain connects TRBV10-3 to TRBJ2-3; TRBD2 is a possible D gene (7 bases). The V end was cut by 6 bases, the J end by 6 bases, with 16 bases between. Germline CDR1 reads ENHRY; CDR2 reads SYGVKD. The CDR3 covers 14 residues. The CDR3 reads CAIRQDAGADTQYF. CDR3 in DNA: TGTGCCATCAGGCAGGACGCGGGGGCGGATACGCAGTATTTT.

The chain joins TRBV20-1 to TRBJ1-2; TRBD1 matches at 7 bases. Germline CDR1 is DFQATT and CDR2 is SNEGSKA (reference sequence). The CDR3 spans 11 residues. Losses at the gene ends were 6 bases for V and 8 bases for J; bases not matched to a gene: 6. CDR3 in DNA: TGCAGTGCCCGACAGGGTACAGGCTACACCTTC. Encoded protein: CSARQGTGYTF.

This clonotype was counted many times. This chain joins TRBV6-2 or TRBV6-3 and TRBJ2-7; D may be TRBD2 (7 bases). The CDR3 totals 15 residues. Per germline, CDR1 MNHEY and CDR2 SVGEGT. Trimming took off 6 bases at V and 3 bases at J, with 18 bases between the two ends. The CDR3 here is CASRDSGGGSYEQYF. CDR3 sequence (DNA): TGTGCCAGCAGAGATTCTGGGGGGGGCAGCTACGAGCAGTACTTC.

In its sample, this clonotype was seen a few times. The genes are TRBV2 and TRBJ1-1; TRBD1 matches at 9 bases. The CDR3 consists of 14 residues. J lost 5 bases, V lost 7 bases, and 8 bases had no gene match. The germline CDR1 and CDR2 sequences are SNHLY and FYNNEI. CDR3 in DNA: TGTGCCAGCAACCGGGACAGGGTAGAAACTGAAGCTTTCTTT. Translated, it gives CASNRDRVETEAFF.

This clonotype was observed a few times. The J gene is TRBJ2-7, the V gene TRBV6-5; D may be TRBD2 (6 bases). Germline-derived CDR1 and CDR2 are MNHEY and SVGAGI. This CDR3 has 15 amino acids. The ends were cut back, 6 bases at V and 2 bases at J, with 17 bases in the middle. The CDR3 sequence is CASRSRDSRAYEQYV. The CDR3 coding sequence is TGTGCCAGCAGGTCCCGGGACTCCAGGGCCTACGAGCAGTACGTC.

This clonotype was picked up many times. V and J are TRBV7-2 and TRBJ2-7, with D unresolved. Germline assignment: CDR1 SGHTA and CDR2 FQGNSA. CDR3 length equals 16 residues. Trimming took 5 bases from V and 5 from J, leaving 22 bases between them. DNA of the CDR3: TGTGCCAGCAGCCCTAGAACACTCAAGCCTCGGAACGAGCAGTACTTC. Translating gives CASSPRTLKPRNEQYF.

The chain combines TRBV18 with TRBJ2-3, with D unresolved. Trimming removed 3 bases from V and 5 bases from J, with 9 bases in between. This CDR3 has 13 amino acids. Germline V gives CDR1 KGHSH, CDR2 LQKENI. Here the CDR3 DNA reads TGTGCCAGCTCACCGGACCCTGGAGATACGCAGTATTTT. Protein sequence: CASSPDPGDTQYF.

This chain uses TRBV29-1 with TRBJ2-5, with D perhaps TRBD1 or TRBD2 (6 bases each). Germline V gives CDR1 SQVTM, CDR2 ANQGSEA. This CDR3 comprises 13 residues. Trimming removed 7 bases from V and 6 bases from J, with 18 bases in between. CDR3 DNA: TGCAGCGCCAGTAGGAGGGACATACAGACCCAGTACTTC. It yields the protein CSASRRDIQTQYF.

In this sample, this clonotype turned up a few times. The chain couples TRBV28 to TRBJ1-2, with TRBD1 matching over 7 bases. Trimming cost V 6 bases and J 2 bases; bases outside gene matches: 9. The CDR3 sequence is 15 residues long. Germline loops: CDR1 MDHEN, CDR2 SYDVKM. Here the CDR3 DNA reads TGTGCCAGCAGGCAATCGGGACAGCGAAACTATGGCTACACCTTC. It codes for CASRQSGQRNYGYTF.

The V and J genes are TRBV5-6 and TRBJ2-6, with 7 bases identical to TRBD1. V was clipped by 4 bases and J by 2 bases; unmatched bases: 6. Germline-derived CDR1 and CDR2 are SGHDT and YYEEEE. CDR3 length equals 16 residues. CDR3 sequence reads: CASSVTGVAGANVLTF. The CDR3, as DNA: TGTGCCAGCAGCGTAACAGGGGTCGCTGGGGCCAACGTCCTGACTTTC.

This rearrangement joins TRBV7-9 to TRBJ1-1; 8 nucleotides line up with TRBD1. This CDR3 contains 16 residues. Germline assignment: CDR1 SEHNR and CDR2 FQNEAQ (reference sequence). V lost 5 bases, J lost 0 bases, and 8 bases stayed unmatched. The DNA for the CDR3 is TGTGCCAGCAGCCAACGGACAGGGCAGATGAACACTGAAGCTTTCTTT. Translating it yields CASSQRTGQMNTEAFF.

This clonotype was picked up a small number of times. V and J are TRBV20-1 and TRBJ1-2; tentative D call: TRBD1 (6 bases). V was shortened by 0 bases and J by 9 bases, with 8 bases between the two germline ends. This CDR3 has 11 residues. Per germline, CDR1 DFQATT and CDR2 SNEGSKA (reference sequence). CDR3 loop: CSAREGASYTF. In nucleotides, the CDR3 is TGCAGTGCTAGAGAGGGGGCGAGCTACACCTTC.

This clonotype was seen repeatedly, ten times or more. The gene calls are TRBV5-1 and TRBJ2-5; D remains ambiguous. Germline lookup yields CDR1 SGHRS and CDR2 YFSETQ. Trimming took 3 bases from V and 4 from J, leaving 7 bases between them. The CDR3 extends over 12 amino acids. The chain's CDR3 is CASSYPGETQYF. CDR3 in DNA: TGCGCCAGCAGCTACCCCGGAGAGACCCAGTACTTC.

This clonotype was detected a few times. CDR3 residues: CASSGPGNYNEQFF. The DNA for the CDR3 is TGCGCCAGCAGTGGACCGGGAAACTACAATGAGCAGTTCTTC. This chain connects TRBV10-1 to TRBJ2-1, with a possible D match to TRBD2 (5 bases). The germline V gene has CDR1 WNHNN and CDR2 SYGVQD (reference sequence). The V end was cut by 4 bases, the J end by 3 bases, with 10 bases between. The CDR3 is made up of 14 amino acids.

This clonotype has a handful of counts. CDR3 in DNA: TGTGCCAGCAGCTTGTTGCAGGGAAGGGGCGAGCAGTACGTC. It codes for CASSLLQGRGEQYV. V and J are TRBV7-7 and TRBJ2-7; possibly TRBD1 for D (5 bases). Germline CDR1 SSHAT, CDR2 FNYEAQ (reference sequence). V dropped 3 bases and J dropped 6 bases, with 15 bases sitting between them. The CDR3 loop spans 14 amino acids.